This record covers a single T cell receptor (beta chain). Cohort allocation depended upon clinical history that participants reported. Resolution of symptoms, clearance, or two negative PCRs was present in recovered Cohort 3 donors. Sequenced by immunoSEQ multiplex PCR; TCRdb stores in-frame clones only, minus some. The repertoire holds some 400,000 clones, with 85% to 90% as singletons. These data come from a study of blood T cell repertoires in COVID-19. Overall study context: Nucleic acid was either cDNA or gDNA, and it came from T cells, B-cell-depleted T cells, or PBMCs.

This sequence was found in a woman aged 25 to 39 who had recovered from COVID-19. The source material was PBMCs or T cells enriched from blood (not recorded which).

CDR3 bases: TGTGCCAGCAGTTTCGGAGGTCCCACTGAAGCTTTCTTT. It yields the protein CASSFGGPTEAFF. This rearrangement joins TRBV12-3 or TRBV12-4 to TRBJ1-1; the D is unclear. The CDR3 sequence is 13 residues long. V dropped 3 bases and J dropped 4 bases, with 9 bases sitting between them.